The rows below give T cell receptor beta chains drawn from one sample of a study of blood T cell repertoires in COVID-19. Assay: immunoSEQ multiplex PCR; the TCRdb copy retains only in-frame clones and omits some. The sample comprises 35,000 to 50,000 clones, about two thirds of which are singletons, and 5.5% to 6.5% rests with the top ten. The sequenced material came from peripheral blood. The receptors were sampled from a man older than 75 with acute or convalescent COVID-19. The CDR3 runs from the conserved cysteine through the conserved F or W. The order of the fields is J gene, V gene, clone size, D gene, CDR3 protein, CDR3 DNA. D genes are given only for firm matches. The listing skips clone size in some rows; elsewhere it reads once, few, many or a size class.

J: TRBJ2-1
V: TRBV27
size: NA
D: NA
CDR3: CASSLRQGFGNEQFF
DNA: TGTGCCAGCAGTTTAAGGCAGGGCTTCGGCAATGAGCAGTTCTTC

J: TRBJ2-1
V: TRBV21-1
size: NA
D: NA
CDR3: CASSPPAGGGEQFF
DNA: TGTGCCAGCAGCCCCCCCGCGGGGGGCGGTGAGCAGTTCTTC

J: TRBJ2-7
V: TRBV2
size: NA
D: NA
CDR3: CASMQGLLEQYF
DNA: TGTGCCAGCATGCAGGGTCTCCTCGAGCAGTACTTC

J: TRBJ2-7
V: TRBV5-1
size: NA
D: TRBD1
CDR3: CASSFQDRAHEQYF
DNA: TGCGCCAGCAGCTTCCAGGACAGGGCCCACGAGCAGTACTTC

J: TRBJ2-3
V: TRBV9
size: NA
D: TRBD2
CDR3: CASSPGTSGTVSTDTQYF
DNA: TGTGCCAGCAGCCCCGGGACTAGCGGGACAGTTAGCACAGATACGCAGTATTTT

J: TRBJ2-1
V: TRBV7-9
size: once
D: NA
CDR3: CASSLGGGAYNEQFF
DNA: TGTGCCAGCAGCTTAGGTGGGGGCGCCTACAATGAGCAGTTCTTC

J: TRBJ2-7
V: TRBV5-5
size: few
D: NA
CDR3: CASSLAQQYSYEQYF
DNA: TGTGCCAGCAGCTTGGCTCAACAGTACTCCTACGAGCAGTACTTC

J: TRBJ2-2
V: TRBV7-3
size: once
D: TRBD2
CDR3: CASSQERGNTGELFF
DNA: TGTGCCAGCAGCCAAGAGCGGGGAAATACCGGGGAGCTGTTTTTT

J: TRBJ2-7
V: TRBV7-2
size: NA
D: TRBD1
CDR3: CASSLSGQGGGEQYF
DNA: TGTGCCAGCAGCTTATCAGGACAGGGCGGTGGCGAGCAGTACTTC

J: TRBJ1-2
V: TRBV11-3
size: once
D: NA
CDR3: CASSLRGGDFDGYTF
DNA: TGTGCCAGCAGCTTAAGGGGCGGGGACTTCGACGGCTACACCTTC

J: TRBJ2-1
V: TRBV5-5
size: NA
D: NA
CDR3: CASSLGTDYNEQFF
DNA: TGTGCCAGCAGCTTGGGGACAGACTACAATGAGCAGTTCTTC

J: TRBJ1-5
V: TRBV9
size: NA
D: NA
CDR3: CASNAGLNSNQPQHF
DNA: TGTGCCAGTAATGCCGGACTCAATAGCAATCAGCCCCAGCATTTT

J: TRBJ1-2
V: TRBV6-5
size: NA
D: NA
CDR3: CAANREIYGYTF
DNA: TGTGCTGCTAATCGGGAAATCTATGGCTACACCTTC

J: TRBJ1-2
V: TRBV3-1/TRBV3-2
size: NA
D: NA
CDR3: CASSWTDNYGYTF
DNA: TGTGCCAGCAGCTGGACAGATAACTATGGCTACACCTTC

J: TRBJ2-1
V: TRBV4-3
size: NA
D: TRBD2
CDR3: CASSLAGGERGEQFF
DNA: TGCGCCAGCAGCTTAGCGGGGGGTGAGCGGGGTGAGCAGTTCTTC

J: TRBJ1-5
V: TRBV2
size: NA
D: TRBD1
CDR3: CASVETGGDQPQHF
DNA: TGTGCCAGCGTTGAGACAGGGGGGGATCAGCCCCAGCATTTT

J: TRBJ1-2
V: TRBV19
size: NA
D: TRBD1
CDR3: CASSQMGQGALNYGYTF
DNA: TGTGCCAGTAGTCAAATGGGACAGGGGGCCCTTAACTATGGCTACACCTTC

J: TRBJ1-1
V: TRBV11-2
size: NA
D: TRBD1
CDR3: CASSLRDRSNTEAFF
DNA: TGTGCCAGCAGCTTAAGGGACAGATCGAACACTGAAGCTTTCTTT

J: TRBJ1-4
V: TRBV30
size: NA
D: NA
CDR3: CAWSGQNEKLFF
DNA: TGTGCCTGGAGTGGTCAGAATGAAAAACTGTTTTTT

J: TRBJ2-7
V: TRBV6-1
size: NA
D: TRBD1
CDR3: CASSDRDRATRSYEQYF
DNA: TGTGCCAGCAGTGACCGGGACAGGGCCACCCGCTCCTACGAGCAGTACTTC

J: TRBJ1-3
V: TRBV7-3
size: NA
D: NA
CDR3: CASSSGHIGSGNTIYF
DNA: TGTGCCAGCAGCTCGGGACACATCGGTTCTGGAAACACCATATATTTT

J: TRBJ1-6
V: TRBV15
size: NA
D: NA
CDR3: CATSKFGGSRNSPLHF
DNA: TGTGCCACCAGCAAATTTGGGGGCTCTCGGAATTCACCCCTCCACTTT

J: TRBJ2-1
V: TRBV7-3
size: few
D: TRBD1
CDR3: CASSLFPPGQGGSYNEQFF
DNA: TGTGCCAGCAGCTTATTCCCACCCGGACAGGGCGGCTCCTACAATGAGCAGTTCTTC

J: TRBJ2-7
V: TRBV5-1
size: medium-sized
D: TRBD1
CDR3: CASSPGTGGTPGQYF
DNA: TGCGCCAGCAGCCCCGGGACAGGGGGGACCCCCGGGCAGTACTTC

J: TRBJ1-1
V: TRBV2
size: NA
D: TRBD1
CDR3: CASSEGQGNTEAFF
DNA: TGTGCCAGCAGTGAGGGACAGGGGAACACTGAAGCTTTCTTT

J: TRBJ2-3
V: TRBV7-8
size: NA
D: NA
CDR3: CASSPQRGGMDTQYF
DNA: TGTGCCAGCAGCCCCCAAAGGGGGGGGATGGATACGCAGTATTTT

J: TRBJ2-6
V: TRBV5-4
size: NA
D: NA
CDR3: CASSPDSYSGANVLTF
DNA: TGTGCCAGCAGCCCTGACAGCTACTCTGGGGCCAACGTCCTGACTTTC

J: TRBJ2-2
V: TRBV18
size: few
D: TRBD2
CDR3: CASSWTSESRNTGELFF
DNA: TGTGCCAGCTCCTGGACTAGCGAGAGTCGGAACACCGGGGAGCTGTTTTTT

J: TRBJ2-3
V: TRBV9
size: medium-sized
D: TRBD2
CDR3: CASSSPGLAGGASTDTQYF
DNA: TGTGCCAGCAGCTCCCCGGGACTAGCGGGGGGGGCTAGCACAGATACGCAGTATTTT

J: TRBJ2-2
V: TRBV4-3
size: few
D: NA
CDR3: CASSQDSESYTGELFF
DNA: TGCGCCAGCAGCCAAGATTCCGAGTCCTACACCGGGGAGCTGTTTTTT

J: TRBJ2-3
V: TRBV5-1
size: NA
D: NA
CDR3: CASSSGLLQDTQYF
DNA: TGCGCCAGCAGCTCCGGACTCCTCCAGGATACGCAGTATTTT